This T cell receptor beta chain was captured in a study of shared clonotypes between healthy human individuals. The V gene end was trimmed by 2 bases and the J gene end by 2 bases; junction bases not matched to a gene: 6. The CDR3 length is 15 residues. CDR1 is MNHEY and CDR2 is SVGAGI in the germline V gene. The method was immunoSEQ multiplex PCR; TCRdb's version includes in-frame clones alone and lacks a portion of them. The sample records over 850,000 clones, about 84% being singletons. The chain uses TRBV6-5 and TRBJ2-7; 7 bases are a match to TRBD1. What was sequenced was memory CD4+ T cells from PBMCs. The subset was: CD45RA-negative fraction. The clonotype was recovered from a man between 18 and 35 years old in good health. Some clones in this sample may be carry-over from other donors' samples. Here the CDR3 reads CASSYGAGGPYEQYF. The DNA for the CDR3 is TGTGCCAGCAGTTACGGGGCAGGGGGACCCTACGAGCAGTACTTC.